The 27 T cell receptor beta chains below come from one sample, sequenced in a study of cytomegalovirus exposure and HLA in healthy donors. The PCR had 60 Vbeta and 13 Jbeta primers. The assay was immunoSEQ multiplex PCR, and TCRdb's table has in-frame clones only and misses some. The sample totals over 70,000 clones; its top ten clones hold roughly 5.2%. Sequenced: PBMCs. The receptors shown here come from a woman aged 40 to 55 in good health and CMV-seropositive.

The gene calls are TRBV9 and TRBJ2-7; maybe TRBD2 (6 bases). Germline values: CDR1 SGDLS, CDR2 YYNGEE. This CDR3 contains 16 residues. V dropped 4 bases and J dropped 2 bases, with 19 bases sitting between them. The CDR3 sequence is CASSPGESSGPYEQYF. Here the CDR3 DNA reads TGTGCCAGCAGCCCCGGGGAGAGTAGCGGCCCCTACGAGCAGTACTTC.

CDR3 protein: CASSAGVSLVFTGELFF. CDR3 coding DNA: TGTGCCAGCAGTGCGGGGGTTTCCCTCGTATTTACCGGGGAGCTGTTTTTT. This chain connects TRBV6-1 to TRBJ2-2, with a tentative D call TRBD2 (6 bases). The V and J ends lost 4 bases and 5 bases respectively, with 20 bases between them. This CDR3 comprises 17 residues. Germline V gene sequence: CDR1 MNHNS, CDR2 SASEGT.

The rearrangement links TRBV12-5 to TRBJ2-3; D possibly corresponds to TRBD1 (6 bases). This CDR3 is 15 amino acids long. Germline values: CDR1 LGHNT, CDR2 FRNRAP. V lost 6 bases, J lost 0 bases, and 13 bases lay in between. Written as DNA, the CDR3 is TGTGCTAGTGGCGTCGGGACAACTAGCACAGATACGCAGTATTTT. Translated: CASGVGTTSTDTQYF. Full variable domain (missing parts from reference TRBV12-5 and TRBJ2-3): DARVTQTPRHKVTEMGQEVTMRCQPILGHNTVFWYRQTMMQGLELLAYFRNRAPLDDSGMPKDRFSAEMPDATLATLKIQPSEPRDSAVYFCASGVGTTSTDTQYFGPGTRLTVL.

The chain has TRBV11-2 and TRBJ2-5, with TRBD2 matching 12 bases. V was pared by 5 bases and J by 2 bases, with 3 bases of the junction left unmatched. Germline V gene sequence: CDR1 SGHAT, CDR2 FQNNGV. The CDR3 length is 15 residues. The CDR3 DNA reads TGTGCCAGCAGCCTAGCGGGAGGGCCTCAAGAGACCCAGTACTTC. Amino acids: CASSLAGGPQETQYF.

The gene calls are TRBV19 and TRBJ2-5; 7 nucleotides line up with TRBD2. CDR3 length: 16 residues. V lost 5 bases, J lost 0 bases, and 9 bases stayed unmatched. CDR1 LNHDA and CDR2 SQIVND come from the germline V gene (reference sequence). The CDR3 nucleotides are TGTGCCAGTAGTCTACGGACGGGGGGATACCAAGAGACCCAGTACTTC. It is translated as CASSLRTGGYQETQYF.

CDR3 nucleotides: TGTGCCAGCAGGGAGGATGTGGGAAACACCATATATTTT. Protein: CASREDVGNTIYF. The J gene is TRBJ1-3, the V gene TRBV2; D is unresolved. Trimming pared 6 bases from V and 4 bases from J, leaving 10 bases between. Germline V gene sequence: CDR1 SNHLY, CDR2 FYNNEI. The CDR3 runs to 13 residues.

The rearrangement uses TRBV7-6 and TRBJ2-3; D gene ambiguous. This CDR3 contains 13 residues. V lost 1 base, J lost 2 bases, and 4 bases lay in between. Germline assignment: CDR1 SGHVS and CDR2 FNYEAQ. The DNA of the CDR3 is TGTGCCAGCAGCTTAGATCACACAGATACGCAGTATTTT. Residues: CASSLDHTDTQYF.

The chain recombines TRBV19 with TRBJ1-5, with 10 bases fitting TRBD1. The V gene end was trimmed by 10 bases and the J gene end by 2 bases; junction bases not matched to a gene: 8. CDR1 LNHDA and CDR2 SQIVND come from the germline V gene (reference sequence). The CDR3 is 15 residues long. The CDR3 coding sequence is TGTGCCACCGCGGGACAGGGGTTCGGCAATCAGCCCCAGCATTTT. Its translation is CATAGQGFGNQPQHF.

The chain couples TRBV6-5 to TRBJ2-3, with a tentative D call TRBD2 (5 bases). The CDR3 runs to 16 residues. V gave up 1 base and J gave up 2 bases, with 13 bases separating them. Germline-derived CDR1 and CDR2 are MNHEY and SVGAGI. CDR3 residues: CASSYLAEGSTDTQYF. The CDR3 DNA reads as TGTGCCAGCAGTTACTTGGCAGAGGGTTCCACAGATACGCAGTATTTT.

This chain links TRBV4-3 with TRBJ2-3; TRBD2 aligns across 8 bases. The germline V gene encodes CDR1 LGHNA and CDR2 YSLEER. The CDR3 has 20 residues. V shed 2 bases and J 5 bases; nucleotides not matched to a gene: 21. The CDR3 DNA is TGCGCCAGCAGCCAACCCGCTAGGGGCGGGGGGCCTATGGGTGAAGATACGCAGTATTTT. It specifies CASSQPARGGGPMGEDTQYF.

V is TRBV7-7 and J is TRBJ2-5; tentatively, D is TRBD2 (5 bases). Trimming removed 5 bases from V and 3 bases from J, with 13 bases in between. This CDR3 contains 14 residues. CDR1 and CDR2 (germline): SSHAT, FNYEAQ (reference sequence). CDR3 protein: CASSPGPREETQYF. The CDR3 DNA reads TGTGCCAGCAGCCCAGGCCCGAGGGAAGAGACCCAGTACTTC.

This chain uses TRBV5-1 with TRBJ1-5; maybe TRBD1 (6 bases). V lost 2 bases and J 4 bases, leaving 10 bases between the germline ends. CDR3 size: 14 residues. Germline CDR1 SGHRS, CDR2 YFSETQ. This chain's CDR3 is CASSLGQPNQPQHF. CDR3 coding DNA: TGCGCCAGCAGCTTAGGACAGCCGAATCAGCCCCAGCATTTT.

The gene calls are TRBV5-1 and TRBJ2-5, with 7 nucleotides matching TRBD2. From germline, CDR1 is SGHRS and CDR2 YFSETQ. This CDR3 has 13 amino acids. After removal of 4 bases from V and 7 bases from J, the junction contained 7 bases not matched to a gene. The CDR3 is CASSPGLEGTQYF. The CDR3 region has the DNA TGCGCCAGCAGCCCCGGACTAGAGGGGACCCAGTACTTC.

This chain uses TRBV6-1 with TRBJ1-2, with TRBD1 matching 8 bases. J lost 0 bases, V lost 4 bases, and 13 bases had no gene match. The CDR3 is 18 residues long. CDR1 and CDR2 (germline): MNHNS, SASEGT. Here the CDR3 DNA reads TGTGCCAGCAGTGGTCACACGACAGGGGAGATGACTAACTATGGCTACACCTTC. It translates to CASSGHTTGEMTNYGYTF.

The genes are TRBV7-9 and TRBJ1-1; D remains ambiguous. The CDR3 contains 13 residues. The germline CDR1 and CDR2 sequences are SEHNR and FQNEAQ (reference sequence). V lost 5 bases and J lost 3, with 10 bases in between. CDR3 protein: CASSLQRDTEAFF. DNA for the CDR3: TGTGCCAGCAGCCTCCAGAGGGACACTGAAGCTTTCTTT.

This chain uses TRBV2 with TRBJ2-2, with D tentatively TRBD2 (5 bases). The germline V and J ends were trimmed by 8 bases and 4 bases, with 5 bases remaining between them. This CDR3 has 11 amino acids. Germline CDR1 reads SNHLY; CDR2 reads FYNNEI. The chain's CDR3 is CASGSTGELFF. CDR3 DNA: TGTGCCAGCGGGAGCACCGGGGAGCTGTTTTTT. Variable domain in full (rest from reference TRBV2 and TRBJ2-2): EPEVTQTPSHQVTQMGQEVILRCVPISNHLYFYWYRQILGQKVEFLVSFYNNEISEKSEIFDDQFSVERPDGSNFTLKIRSTKLEDSAMYFCASGSTGELFFGEGSRLTVL.

CDR3 sequence: CASSLSGGAVEQFF. The CDR3 nucleotides read TGTGCCAGCAGCTTAAGCGGGGGGGCGGTTGAGCAGTTCTTC. The chain recombines TRBV7-2 with TRBJ2-1; TRBD2 aligns across 10 bases. This CDR3 has 14 residues. V dropped 2 bases and J dropped 9; count of bases not matched to a gene: 4. Per the germline V gene, CDR1 is SGHTA and CDR2 is FQGNSA.

The chain employs TRBV19 and TRBJ2-1; no firm D call. Trimming took 6 bases from V and 0 from J, leaving 6 bases between them. The CDR3 length is 13 residues. Germline CDR1 and CDR2: LNHDA and SQIVND (reference sequence). CDR3 nucleotides: TGTGCCAGTAGCGGTAGCTCCTACAATGAGCAGTTCTTC. This encodes CASSGSSYNEQFF.

The rearrangement joins TRBV2 to TRBJ1-1; 8 nucleotides agree with TRBD1. The CDR3 has 14 residues. In germline, CDR1 is SNHLY, CDR2 FYNNEI. Germline trimming cut 7 bases from V and 5 bases from J; bases unmatched to any gene: 9. CDR3 DNA sequence: TGTGCCAGCACGACGAGCAGGGGGCAGACTGAAGCTTTCTTT. This gives the protein CASTTSRGQTEAFF.

The CDR3, as DNA: TGTGCCAGCAGTCCCACCAGGGTTTATAATGAAAAACTGTTTTTT. Protein sequence: CASSPTRVYNEKLFF. The chain joins TRBV6-1 to TRBJ1-4, with TRBD1 as a possible D gene (5 bases). The CDR3 totals 15 residues. V was pared by 5 bases and J by 4 bases, with 14 bases between. From germline, CDR1 is MNHNS and CDR2 SASEGT.

The V gene is TRBV5-8, the J gene TRBJ2-1; TRBD2 might be the D (5 bases). Germline V gene data show CDR1 as SGHTS and CDR2 as YDEGEE. This CDR3 has 17 amino acids. V lost 0 bases, J lost 8 bases, and 21 bases lay in between. The CDR3 coding sequence is TGTGCCAGCAGCTTGGATCTAGAGGGCTTCGCGGTGGATGAGCAGTTCTTC. Amino acid sequence: CASSLDLEGFAVDEQFF.

V gene TRBV9 combines with J gene TRBJ2-5; D possibly corresponds to TRBD2 (5 bases). This CDR3 has 17 residues. Germline V CDR1 and CDR2: SGDLS, YYNGEE. The V end lost 4 bases, the J end lost 6 bases, and 25 bases lay between the germline ends. The CDR3 nucleotides read TGTGCCAGCAGCCCGAATCAGCTCCGGGATAGGGATAAGACCCAGTACTTC. Translating it yields CASSPNQLRDRDKTQYF.

The chain recombines TRBV4-2 with TRBJ2-1; 11 nucleotides match TRBD2. Germline values: CDR1 LGHNA, CDR2 YNFKEQ. The CDR3 contains 16 residues. Losses at the gene ends were 3 bases for V and 7 bases for J; bases not matched to a gene: 8. The CDR3 bases are TGTGCCAGCAGCCACTACCGACTAGCGGGAAGAAATGAGCAGTTCTTC. Amino acid sequence: CASSHYRLAGRNEQFF.

CDR3 sequence: CASSQGPTGGDEQYF. CDR3 nucleotide sequence: TGCGCCAGCAGCCAAGGACCGACAGGGGGCGACGAGCAGTACTTC. J is TRBJ2-7 and V is TRBV4-3; 10 bases align to TRBD1. The junction had 5 bases not matched to a gene; V was cut back by 1 base and J by 5 bases. Germline lookup yields CDR1 LGHNA and CDR2 YSLEER. The CDR3 loop spans 15 amino acids.

The CDR3 sequence: CASSLSGSSYNEQFF. CDR3 DNA: TGTGCCAGCAGCTTAAGTGGGAGCTCCTACAATGAGCAGTTCTTC. This sequence joins TRBV7-3 and TRBJ2-1; maybe TRBD2 (5 bases). This CDR3 comprises 15 residues. Trimming took 1 base from V and 0 from J, leaving 7 bases between them. Looked up from germline, CDR1 is SGHTA and CDR2 is FQGTGA.

The CDR3 spells CASSIGRSSGGTDTQYF. CDR3 DNA: TGTGCCAGTAGTATAGGTCGATCTAGCGGGGGGACAGATACGCAGTATTTT. This sequence joins TRBV19 and TRBJ2-3; 11 nucleotides line up with TRBD2. V shed 1 base, J shed 3 bases, and the junction held 6 bases outside the gene matches. Germline CDR1 reads LNHDA; CDR2 reads SQIVND (reference sequence). The CDR3 spans 17 residues.

The chain uses TRBV6-1 and TRBJ1-1; possible D gene TRBD1, 6 bases. Germline V CDR1 and CDR2: MNHNS, SASEGT. Trimming removed 7 bases at V and 1 base at J, with 16 bases between. The CDR3 totals 15 residues. CDR3 nucleotide sequence: TGTGCCAGCACCCAAAGCCCACAGGGGAACACTGAAGCTTTCTTT. This sequence encodes CASTQSPQGNTEAFF.